This TCR gamma chain is drawn from a study of Vδ1+ human thymocytes (dated by TCRdb to about 2018). Some background on the complete study: As a data resource, the study described the mRNA-level TRG and TRD CDR3 repertoires of highly purified Vdelta1+ thymocytes obtained from young children. Validation of the multiplex-based CDR3 amplicon strategy against 5'RACE-based CDR3 amplicon generation methods had been performed previously. What the work shows at the level of the full study, not this receptor alone: Roughly a fifth of thymic TRD sequences were found to be Vdelta2 (and few were Vdelta3) despite high sort purity, in contrast to peripheral blood Vdelta1+ controls. In contrast to oligoclonal peripheral blood repertoires, thymic TRG and TRD repertoires appeared to be highly polyclonal with Gaussian CDR3 length distributions. No clustering by age or sex was observed, so analyses did not stratify donors by these variables. Many TRG clonotypes were shared between donors (up to roughly 6.9x10^3), whereas TRD repertoires were essentially private (max roughly 120 shared). The use of highly purified populations and single-cell validation was advised by the authors, since misinterpretation of bulk repertoire data could be caused by unexpected Vdelta2 sequences.

Remarks on this clone: Its antigen is currently not known. No much larger clonotype is one base removed from it; base qualities were not supplied.

Trimmed from V: 3 bases; trimmed from J: 3 bases; junction bases lacking a gene match: 11. CDR3 length: 15 amino acids, cysteine to phenylalanine. Here the CDR3 DNA is all that survives: 45 bases in frame from base 1. Per the germline V gene (reference sequence), GITISATS is the CDR1 and ISYDGTV is the CDR2. RNA was isolated using the RNeasy mini kit, and reverse transcription was performed with Superscript III. CDR3 amplicons were generated by multiplex PCR with pooled V-gene forward primers and a constant-region reverse primer carrying Illumina adaptor overhangs. After gel purification, amplicons were indexed with Nextera index primers over about 8 extra PCR cycles and were then purified with AMPure XP beads. Sequencing of libraries was performed on an Illumina MiSeq using paired-end 250 bp reads, dual indexing and a roughly 22% PhiX spike-in. Regarding the original processing steps: FastQC was used to quality check the reads, while ea-utils fastq-join merged the TRG read pairs. Annotation of sequences was performed with IMGT/HighV-QUEST, only productive sequences with unambiguous V-gene assignment were retained, and clonotypes were defined by identical CDR3 sequence. For downstream analysis, VDJtools 1.1.1, tcR 2.2.3, Treemap and vegan Shannon diversity in R 3.4.4 were used. For TCRdb, the public reads were processed anew by CATT, and duplicate DNA sequences were folded into one row. The V and J calls and clone size come from TCRdb's table, not from the authors' own analysis. A total of tens of thousands of gamma-chain clones appear in this sample, around 13% of them only once. The ten largest clonotypes hold under 2.5% of the sample.

Thymic samples were depleted of alphabeta T cells, then CD3+ TCRVdelta1+ TCRVdelta2- thymocytes were FACS-sorted. The purity of the sorted Vdelta1+ thymocytes fell between roughly 96% and 99.6%. Thymic specimens were obtained from 8 paediatric patients, aged from 5 days to 15 months, who were undergoing corrective cardiac surgery. The thymic tissue was dispersed, and mononuclear cells were isolated using a Histopaque-1077 density gradient. Staining used anti-TCRVdelta1 clone TS8.2, anti-TCRVdelta2 clone B6, anti-CD3 clone HIT3a and anti-TCRalphabeta clone IP26 antibodies. Sequenced material: Vdelta1+ gamma-delta thymocytes from the thymus. Sample cell subset or site, as interpreted from the label and publication: FACS-sorted CD3+ TCRalphabeta- TCRVdelta1+ TCRVdelta2- thymocytes. The sequence was obtained from a child less than two years old who had congenital heart surgery. The chain was built from TRGV9 and TRGJ1 or TRGJ2. The DNA reads as follows: TGTGCCTTGTGGGAGAAGGGATTGACTTATTATAAGAAACTCTTT. This is translated as CALWEKGLTYYKKLF.